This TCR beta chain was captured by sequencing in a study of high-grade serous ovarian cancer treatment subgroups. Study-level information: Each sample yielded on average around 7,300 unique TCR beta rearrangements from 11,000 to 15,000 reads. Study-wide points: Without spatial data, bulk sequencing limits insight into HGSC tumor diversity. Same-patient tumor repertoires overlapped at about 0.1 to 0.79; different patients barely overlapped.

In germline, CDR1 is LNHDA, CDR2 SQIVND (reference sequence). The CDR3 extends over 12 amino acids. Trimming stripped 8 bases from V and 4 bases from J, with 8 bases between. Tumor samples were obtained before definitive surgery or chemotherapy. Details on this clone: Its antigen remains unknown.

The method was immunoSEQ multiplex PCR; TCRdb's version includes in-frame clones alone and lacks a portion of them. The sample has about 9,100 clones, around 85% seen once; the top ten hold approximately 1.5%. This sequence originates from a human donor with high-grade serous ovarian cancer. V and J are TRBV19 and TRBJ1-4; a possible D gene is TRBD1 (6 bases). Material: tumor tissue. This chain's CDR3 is CASSGVNEKLFF. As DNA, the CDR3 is TGTGCCAGTTCAGGGGTTAATGAAAAACTGTTTTTT.